This TCR beta chain was found in a study of T cells in Graves' hyperthyroidism and ophthalmopathy. Amplified TCR beta CDR3 regions derived from RNA transcripts. Primed by the HTBI set, a first-round RT-PCR was run on the TCR CDR3. TCRdb called the multiplex PCR reads again in MiXCR, with one record for every CDR3 protein. The table lists a few hundred thousand distinct CDR3 sequences, 40% to 55% of them singletons, with roughly 8.2% in the top ten. Trimming pared 2 bases from V and 1 base from J, leaving 3 bases between. CDR1 is SNHLY, CDR2 FYNNEI, per germline. The length of the CDR3 is 12 residues. This clonotype was recorded many times. Antigen unknown. Findings of the study overall: Ophthalmopathy was identified by the model a median around 5.9 months ahead of onset.

This receptor was identified in a woman between 18 and 30 years old with Graves' hyperthyroidism. Sequencing was performed on peripheral blood or thyroid tissue (not recorded which). The rearrangement links TRBV2 to TRBJ2-7, with D unclear. Written as DNA, the CDR3 is TGTGCCAGCAGTGAACTATCCTACGAGCAGTACTTC. Protein sequence: CASSELSYEQYF.